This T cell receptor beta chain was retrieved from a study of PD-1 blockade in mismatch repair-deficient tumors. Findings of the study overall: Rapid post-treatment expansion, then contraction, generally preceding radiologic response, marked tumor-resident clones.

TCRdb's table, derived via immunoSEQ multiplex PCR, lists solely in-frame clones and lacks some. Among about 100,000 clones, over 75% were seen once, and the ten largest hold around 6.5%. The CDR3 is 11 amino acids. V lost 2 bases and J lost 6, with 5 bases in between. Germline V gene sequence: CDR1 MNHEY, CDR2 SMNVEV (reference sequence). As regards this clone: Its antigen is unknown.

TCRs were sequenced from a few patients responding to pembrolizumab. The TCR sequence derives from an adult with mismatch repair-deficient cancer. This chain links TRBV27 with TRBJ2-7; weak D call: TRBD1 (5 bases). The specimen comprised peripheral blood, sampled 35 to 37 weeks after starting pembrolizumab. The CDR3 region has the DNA TGTGCCAGCAGTTTAGGGGCCGAGCAGTACTTC. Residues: CASSLGAEQYF.